The clone carrying this TCR beta chain has a handful of counts. Its antigen is not known. These data are taken from a study of cytomegalovirus exposure and HLA in healthy donors. Study overall: The study's early data release held roughly 90 million unique TCRs from HLA-typed donors. Whole-study findings and limits: TRBV6-2, TRBV6-3 and some other V segments were excluded as indistinguishable.

The study ran its PCR with 60 Vbeta and 13 Jbeta primers. Sequencing was performed with immunoSEQ multiplex PCR; in TCRdb, only in-frame clones are kept and a portion is missing. Here the sample spans 200,000 to 250,000 clones, 70% to 90% being singletons. Germline V gene lookup returns CDR1 MDHEN and CDR2 SYDVKM. This CDR3 spans 12 amino acids. V lost 3 bases and J 4 bases, leaving 6 bases between the germline ends. The sequenced sample consisted of PBMCs. This TCR was recovered from a man younger than 40 in good health and CMV-seronegative. J is TRBJ1-2 and V is TRBV28; D is ambiguous. This CDR3 is CASSFSLYGYTF. CDR3 sequence (DNA): TGTGCCAGCAGTTTTAGTCTCTATGGCTACACCTTC.